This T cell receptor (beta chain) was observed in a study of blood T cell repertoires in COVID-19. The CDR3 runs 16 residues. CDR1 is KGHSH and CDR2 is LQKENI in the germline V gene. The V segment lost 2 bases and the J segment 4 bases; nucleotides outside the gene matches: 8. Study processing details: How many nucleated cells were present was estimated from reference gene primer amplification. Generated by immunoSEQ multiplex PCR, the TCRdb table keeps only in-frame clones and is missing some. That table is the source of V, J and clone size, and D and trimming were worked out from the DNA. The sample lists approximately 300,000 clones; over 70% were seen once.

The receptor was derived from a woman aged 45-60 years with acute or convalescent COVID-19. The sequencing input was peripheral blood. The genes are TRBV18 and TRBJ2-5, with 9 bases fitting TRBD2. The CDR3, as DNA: TGTGCCAGCTCACCAACGGGACTAGCTAGTGGAGAGACCCAGTACTTC. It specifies CASSPTGLASGETQYF.